Sequencing of this T cell receptor beta chain was carried out in a study of shared clonotypes between healthy human individuals. The CDR3 totals 14 residues. Trimming stripped 4 bases from V and 0 bases from J, with 8 bases between. Per germline, CDR1 SGHRS and CDR2 YFSETQ. Comments on this clone: The sample contains more than one DNA sequence encoding this CDR3.

Sequencing used immunoSEQ multiplex PCR; TCRdb keeps in-frame clones, though not all of them. The sample has over a million clones, approximately 78% seen once. The sequenced sample consisted of memory CD4+ T cells from PBMCs. Stated subset: CD45RA-negative fraction. The chain employs TRBV5-1 and TRBJ1-5, with a weak D call TRBD1 (6 bases). This TCR derives from a young man in good health. Some clones in this sample may be carry-over from other donors' samples. The CDR3 is CASSLDSSNQPQHF. CDR3 bases: TGCGCCAGCAGCCTGGACAGTAGCAATCAGCCCCAGCATTTT.